This T cell receptor beta chain was found in a study of T cells in Graves' hyperthyroidism and ophthalmopathy. Ten or more counts support this clonotype. Trimming removed 6 bases from V and 2 bases from J; junction bases left unmatched: 14. The CDR3 length is 18 residues. The germline gives CDR1 SGHTA, CDR2 FQGNSA. The CDR3 regions of TCR beta were amplified from RNA transcripts. The HTBI primer set was used in a first-round RT-PCR of the TCR CDR3. TCRdb reprocessed the multiplex PCR reads with MiXCR, giving one entry per CDR3 protein. The sample lists a few hundred thousand distinct CDR3 sequences; 12% to 15% were seen once.

The sequenced material came from blood. J is TRBJ2-7 and V is TRBV7-2; 12 nucleotides agree with TRBD2. This TCR was sampled from a woman under 30 with Graves' hyperthyroidism. CDR3 amino acids: CASRPSGLAGATPYEQYF. CDR3 DNA sequence: TGTGCCAGCAGACCCTCGGGACTAGCGGGTGCCACCCCCTACGAGCAGTACTTC.